These T cell receptor beta chains were read from a single sample in a study of blood T cell repertoires in COVID-19. Here immunoSEQ multiplex PCR was the method, and the copy in TCRdb shows in-frame clones only, minus some. The sample consists of around 120,000 clones, around 91% of them appearing once. Sequenced: peripheral blood. The receptors come from a woman in her sixties or seventies with COVID-19, enrolled during active disease. Each CDR3 is given with its conserved first and last residue. D genes are given only for firm matches. The size entry is marked missing in some rows and otherwise reads once, few, many or a size class.

J,D,V,size,DNA,CDR3
TRBJ1-2,.,TRBV15,.,TGTGCCACCAGCAGAGGGCAGGGCTACTATGGCTACACCTTC,CATSRGQGYYGYTF
TRBJ2-2,.,TRBV7-8,few,TGTGCCAGCAGCTTAGTCGGGTCGAACACCGGGGAGCTGTTTTTT,CASSLVGSNTGELFF
TRBJ2-7,TRBD1,TRBV18,.,TGTGCCAGCACCTTTTCCGGGACAGGGGTCTCCTACGAGCAGTACTTC,CASTFSGTGVSYEQYF
TRBJ1-5,.,TRBV6-2/TRBV6-3,.,TGTGCCAGCAGTTACTCGGGGGGATTCGATCAGCCCCAGCATTTT,CASSYSGGFDQPQHF
TRBJ1-2,TRBD1,TRBV6-6,.,TGTGCCAGCAGTTACTCCCAGGGACAGGGGAATGGCTACACCTTC,CASSYSQGQGNGYTF
TRBJ1-6,.,TRBV10-3,.,TGTGCCATCAGGTCTCCTAATTCACCCCTCCACTTT,CAIRSPNSPLHF
TRBJ2-2,.,TRBV27,.,TGTGCCAGCAGTTTATCGGGGCCCGGGGAGCTGTTTTTT,CASSLSGPGELFF
TRBJ1-2,.,TRBV29-1,.,TGCAGCGTCGGGACACGAACTTATGGCTACACCTTC,CSVGTRTYGYTF
TRBJ1-3,.,TRBV11-2,.,TGTGCCAGCAGCTTAATAGGACTTCGAGGGTCAAACACCATATATTTT,CASSLIGLRGSNTIYF
TRBJ1-3,TRBD1,TRBV6-1,.,TGTGCCAGCAGTGAAAGGGGGCGAGGAAACACCATATATTTT,CASSERGRGNTIYF
TRBJ2-1,.,TRBV7-3,.,TGTGCCAGCAGCTCCGACATCAATGAGCAGTTCTTC,CASSSDINEQFF
TRBJ2-7,TRBD1,TRBV7-9,.,TGTGCCAGCAGCTGGACAGGGGTCGAGCAGTACTTC,CASSWTGVEQYF
TRBJ2-1,TRBD2,TRBV4-2,.,TGTGCCAGCAGCCAAGCCGGGACTAGCAATGAGCAGTTCTTC,CASSQAGTSNEQFF
TRBJ1-2,TRBD1,TRBV27,.,TGTGCCAGCAGGTTGCAAGCTATGGAAAGCAGGGGGCTATATGGCTACACCTTC,CASRLQAMESRGLYGYTF
TRBJ2-1,TRBD1,TRBV28,.,TGTGCCAGCAGCCCCCGGGACAGGATCGTACAGTTCTTC,CASSPRDRIVQFF
TRBJ2-7,.,TRBV6-2/TRBV6-3,.,TGTGCCAGCAGTAACCCGACAGGTCCAACCGGGGAGCAGTACTTC,CASSNPTGPTGEQYF
TRBJ1-5,.,TRBV7-9,few,TGTGCCAGCAGCTTAGGGGCAGCCCCGCCGGGGGATTTT,CASSLGAAPPGDF
TRBJ2-5,TRBD2,TRBV5-4,.,TGTGCCAGCAGCTTGATTACGGGGGGGCAGGAGACCCAGTACTTC,CASSLITGGQETQYF
TRBJ1-5,.,TRBV2,.,TGTGCCAGCAGTGTAGACTCCAATGACAATCAGCCCCAGCATTTT,CASSVDSNDNQPQHF
TRBJ2-7,TRBD1,TRBV18,.,TGTGCCAGCTCACCTCTCGACAGGGGTCCCACCTACGAGCAGTACTTC,CASSPLDRGPTYEQYF
TRBJ2-2,.,TRBV18,.,TGTGCCAGCTCACGACAAGGTACAGGGCTGGCGGCCGGGGAGCTGTTTTTT,CASSRQGTGLAAGELFF
TRBJ1-2,TRBD1,TRBV11-2,.,TGTGCCAGCAGCTCACTCAGAGGACAGGCTAACTATGGCTACACCTTC,CASSSLRGQANYGYTF
TRBJ1-2,.,TRBV5-5,.,TGTGCCAGCAGCTTGTCATATGGGCGGGCCTATGGCTACACCTTC,CASSLSYGRAYGYTF
TRBJ1-6,TRBD1,TRBV9,.,TGTGCCAGCAGCTTGGGGACAGGGAGAGTCGTTTCACCCCTCCACTTT,CASSLGTGRVVSPLHF
TRBJ1-6,.,TRBV4-1,once,TGCGCCAGCAGCCAAGATCCCGGGATTCGGAATTCACCCCTCCACTTT,CASSQDPGIRNSPLHF
TRBJ2-3,TRBD2,TRBV6-1,.,TGTGCCAGCAGTGAAACTAGCGGGGGGAGGACAGATACGCAGTATTTT,CASSETSGGRTDTQYF
TRBJ1-3,TRBD1,TRBV5-6,.,TGTGCCAGCAGCCCACAGGGGGCGAGAATCGGAAACACCATATATTTT,CASSPQGARIGNTIYF
TRBJ2-7,.,TRBV29-1,.,TGCAGCGTTGAAATAGGGTGGGCCGGGAACGAGCAGTACTTC,CSVEIGWAGNEQYF
TRBJ1-4,.,TRBV4-2,.,TGTGCCAGCAGCCAAGAAACAGGGAATAACGAAAAACTGTTTTTT,CASSQETGNNEKLFF
TRBJ2-5,TRBD2,TRBV7-7,.,TGTGCCAGCAGCCCCTACCGGACTAGCGGGGGGGCTCGGGAGACCCAGTACTTC,CASSPYRTSGGARETQYF
TRBJ1-1,.,TRBV27,once,TGTGCCAGCAGTTTATTCTACAGGGACACTGAAGCTTTCTTT,CASSLFYRDTEAFF
TRBJ2-1,TRBD2,TRBV4-2,once,TGTGCCAGCAGCCAAGATAGGTCTAGCGGGGGCCTAGGATCCTACAATGAGCAGTTCTTC,CASSQDRSSGGLGSYNEQFF
TRBJ1-2,TRBD1,TRBV27,.,TGTGCCAGCAGAAAAACTCGTGGACAGGGGTACCTCGGCTATGGCTACACCTTC,CASRKTRGQGYLGYGYTF
TRBJ1-1,TRBD1,TRBV18,once,TGTGCCAGCTCCCGTAATCCGGGACAGGTGCTGGGCACTGAAGCTTTCTTT,CASSRNPGQVLGTEAFF
TRBJ2-5,TRBD2,TRBV6-1,.,TGTGCCAGCAGTGAACTGGCGGGGGGAACCCAGTACTTC,CASSELAGGTQYF
TRBJ2-3,TRBD2,TRBV5-6,once,TGTGCCAGCAGCTTGGGACTAGCGGGGGATTTT,CASSLGLAGDF
TRBJ2-3,.,TRBV5-4,.,TGTGCCAGCAGCTTGGCTACGGGACACCCCACAGATACGCAGTATTTT,CASSLATGHPTDTQYF
TRBJ1-2,TRBD1,TRBV29-1,.,TGCAGCGTCACCACAGGGGATGGCTACACCTTC,CSVTTGDGYTF
TRBJ1-4,.,TRBV19,once,TGTGCCAGTAGTAGGGTCGGGGGGAATGAAAAACTGTTTTTT,CASSRVGGNEKLFF
TRBJ1-2,.,TRBV19,.,TGTGCCAGTAGTCTTCGGGATCTGAGCTATGGCTACACCTTC,CASSLRDLSYGYTF
TRBJ2-5,.,TRBV29-1,.,TGCAGCGTTGAAAGGAGAGGCGGGTTTACAGAGACCCAGTACTTC,CSVERRGGFTETQYF
TRBJ1-4,.,TRBV6-1,.,TGTGCCAGCAGTGAAGCGCTCGGGGGGCGGGGGGAAAAACTGTTTTTT,CASSEALGGRGEKLFF
TRBJ2-3,.,TRBV3-1/TRBV3-2,once,TGTGCCAGCAGCCAAGGGTGGGGAGCAGATACGCAGTATTTT,CASSQGWGADTQYF
TRBJ2-2,TRBD1,TRBV7-6,.,TGTGCCAGCAGCACCGGACAGGGGCGCACCGGGGAGCTGTTTTTT,CASSTGQGRTGELFF
TRBJ2-7,.,TRBV9,.,TGTGCCAGCAGCCCACGGACAGCCGAAGGAAACGAGCAGTACTTC,CASSPRTAEGNEQYF
TRBJ2-2,TRBD2,TRBV25-1,.,TGTGCCAGCAGCCTTAGCGGGGGGCCGTACACCGGGGAGCTGTTTTTT,CASSLSGGPYTGELFF
TRBJ1-5,.,TRBV4-1,.,TGCGCCAGCAGCCAAGATGGCAGGTCTAGCAATCAGCCCCAGCATTTT,CASSQDGRSSNQPQHF